These T cell receptor beta chains were read from a single sample in a study of blood T cell repertoires in COVID-19. The table came from immunoSEQ multiplex PCR; TCRdb's copy has only in-frame clones and leaves some out. The data show approximately 270,000 clones, roughly 91% seen once. Sequenced: peripheral blood. The receptors were sampled from a man under 40 with acute or convalescent COVID-19. CDR3s include the opening cysteine and the closing phenylalanine or tryptophan. The order of the fields is D gene, V gene, clone size, J gene, CDR3 DNA, CDR3 protein. D genes are given only for firm matches. Some rows mark clone size as missing; the rest say once, few, many or name a class of expanded clone.

d_gene: TRBD2; v_gene: TRBV5-1; abundance: .; j_gene: TRBJ2-1; CDR3nt: TGCGCCAGCAGCTTTGCAGCGGGAGCGATTGAGCAGTTCTTC; CDR3aa: CASSFAAGAIEQFF
d_gene: .; v_gene: TRBV10-2; abundance: .; j_gene: TRBJ1-2; CDR3nt: TGCGCCAGCACCAAGGGGGACTATGGCTACACCTTC; CDR3aa: CASTKGDYGYTF
d_gene: TRBD1; v_gene: TRBV6-5; abundance: once; j_gene: TRBJ2-2; CDR3nt: TGTGCCAGCCGTACAGGGGACACCGGGGAGCTGTTTTTT; CDR3aa: CASRTGDTGELFF
d_gene: TRBD1; v_gene: TRBV19; abundance: .; j_gene: TRBJ1-2; CDR3nt: TGTGCCAGTAGTATAGCCTTTCCGGGACAGGGCTATGGCTACACCTTC; CDR3aa: CASSIAFPGQGYGYTF
d_gene: TRBD2; v_gene: TRBV19; abundance: .; j_gene: TRBJ2-1; CDR3nt: TGTGCCAGTAGTGGACTAGCGGGAGGGCCCATCAATGAGCAGTTCTTC; CDR3aa: CASSGLAGGPINEQFF
d_gene: .; v_gene: TRBV27; abundance: .; j_gene: TRBJ1-2; CDR3nt: TGTGCCAGCAGTCCCACCCCGGGGGGCTATGGCTACACCTTC; CDR3aa: CASSPTPGGYGYTF
d_gene: .; v_gene: TRBV9; abundance: .; j_gene: TRBJ1-4; CDR3nt: TGTGCCAGCAGCGGCCAGGGGACAACTAATGAAAAACTGTTTTTT; CDR3aa: CASSGQGTTNEKLFF
d_gene: TRBD2; v_gene: TRBV27; abundance: .; j_gene: TRBJ2-3; CDR3nt: TGTGCCAGCAGCCCTACTAGCGGGAGGGCCGAGATCACAGATACGCAGTATTTT; CDR3aa: CASSPTSGRAEITDTQYF
d_gene: .; v_gene: TRBV6-6; abundance: .; j_gene: TRBJ1-3; CDR3nt: TGTGCCAGCAGTTACGTCAGGGCGTTATCTGGAAACACCATATATTTT; CDR3aa: CASSYVRALSGNTIYF
d_gene: .; v_gene: TRBV30; abundance: .; j_gene: TRBJ1-2; CDR3nt: TGTGCCTGGAGTGTCGGAACAGGAAACTATGGCTACACCTTC; CDR3aa: CAWSVGTGNYGYTF
d_gene: TRBD1; v_gene: TRBV5-5; abundance: .; j_gene: TRBJ1-2; CDR3nt: TGTGCCAGCAGCATACCAGGGGGAAGTGGCTACACCTTC; CDR3aa: CASSIPGGSGYTF
d_gene: .; v_gene: TRBV28; abundance: once; j_gene: TRBJ1-5; CDR3nt: TGTGCCAGCAGTTTGCACAGGGCCGTATATAGCAATCAGCCCCAGCATTTT; CDR3aa: CASSLHRAVYSNQPQHF
d_gene: TRBD1; v_gene: TRBV5-1; abundance: .; j_gene: TRBJ1-1; CDR3nt: TGCGCCAGCAGCCCTACGGGACAGCTGAACACTGAAGCTTTCTTT; CDR3aa: CASSPTGQLNTEAFF
d_gene: .; v_gene: TRBV27; abundance: .; j_gene: TRBJ2-1; CDR3nt: TGTGCCAGCAGTTTATCGGGACTTAGCTACAATGAGCAGTTCTTC; CDR3aa: CASSLSGLSYNEQFF
d_gene: .; v_gene: TRBV6-5; abundance: .; j_gene: TRBJ1-2; CDR3nt: TGTGCCAGCACTTTAGACGGGGTTGTCGGCTACACCTTC; CDR3aa: CASTLDGVVGYTF
d_gene: TRBD2; v_gene: TRBV7-7; abundance: .; j_gene: TRBJ2-2; CDR3nt: TGTGCTAGCAGCTTGAATAGCGGGAGAGGATCCGGGGAGCTGTTTTTT; CDR3aa: CASSLNSGRGSGELFF
d_gene: .; v_gene: TRBV13; abundance: once; j_gene: TRBJ2-1; CDR3nt: TGTGCCAGCAGCTTAAGACTGCAATCCCACGGCAATGAGCAGTTCTTC; CDR3aa: CASSLRLQSHGNEQFF
d_gene: .; v_gene: TRBV12-3/TRBV12-4; abundance: .; j_gene: TRBJ1-5; CDR3nt: TGTGCCAGCAGCAGGGGAGGGATCGGGCCCCAGCATTTT; CDR3aa: CASSRGGIGPQHF
d_gene: .; v_gene: TRBV24-1; abundance: .; j_gene: TRBJ2-7; CDR3nt: TGTGCCACCACTTACGAGCAGTACTTC; CDR3aa: CATTYEQYF
d_gene: TRBD1; v_gene: TRBV29-1; abundance: .; j_gene: TRBJ1-1; CDR3nt: TGCAGCTACAGGGGGCTCGCCTTGAACACTGAAGCTTTCTTT; CDR3aa: CSYRGLALNTEAFF
d_gene: TRBD1; v_gene: TRBV6-1; abundance: .; j_gene: TRBJ1-5; CDR3nt: TGTGCCAGCAGTGCTATTCCGGGACAGGGCCATCAGCCCCAGCATTTT; CDR3aa: CASSAIPGQGHQPQHF
d_gene: .; v_gene: TRBV4-1; abundance: .; j_gene: TRBJ2-5; CDR3nt: TGCGCCAGCAGCCAAGATGTCGGAGAAGAGACCCAGTACTTC; CDR3aa: CASSQDVGEETQYF
d_gene: .; v_gene: TRBV7-9; abundance: once; j_gene: TRBJ1-1; CDR3nt: TGTGCCAGCTCCTACACAGGGCCCGAAGCTTTCTTT; CDR3aa: CASSYTGPEAFF
d_gene: TRBD2; v_gene: TRBV6-5; abundance: once; j_gene: TRBJ2-1; CDR3nt: TGTGCCAGCAGTTACCTCACTAGCGGGAGGGCCAATGAGCAGTTCTTC; CDR3aa: CASSYLTSGRANEQFF
d_gene: .; v_gene: TRBV7-8; abundance: .; j_gene: TRBJ1-2; CDR3nt: TGTGCCAGCAGCTTGCAAAGCGGGACCCACGGGGCTTGGGGCTACACCTTC; CDR3aa: CASSLQSGTHGAWGYTF
d_gene: TRBD1; v_gene: TRBV27; abundance: .; j_gene: TRBJ1-1; CDR3nt: TGTGCCAGCAGTTTATTTGGGACAGAGAACACTGAAGCTTTCTTT; CDR3aa: CASSLFGTENTEAFF
d_gene: .; v_gene: TRBV5-4; abundance: .; j_gene: TRBJ2-6; CDR3nt: TGTGCCAGCAGCTTGTCTCGGGGGTATGGGGCCAACGTCCTGACTTTC; CDR3aa: CASSLSRGYGANVLTF
d_gene: TRBD2; v_gene: TRBV9; abundance: .; j_gene: TRBJ2-3; CDR3nt: TGTGCCAGCAGCCCGACTAGCGGGGACGCGGATACGCAGTATTTT; CDR3aa: CASSPTSGDADTQYF
d_gene: .; v_gene: TRBV28; abundance: few; j_gene: TRBJ1-2; CDR3nt: TGTGCCAGCACACGGCAGGGGTCTTTTAACTATGGCTACACCTTC; CDR3aa: CASTRQGSFNYGYTF
d_gene: TRBD2; v_gene: TRBV5-4; abundance: .; j_gene: TRBJ2-3; CDR3nt: TGTGCCAGCAGCTTGGACCCTAGCGGGGCCGCAGATACGCAGTATTTT; CDR3aa: CASSLDPSGAADTQYF
d_gene: .; v_gene: TRBV2; abundance: .; j_gene: TRBJ1-6; CDR3nt: TGTGCCAGCAAGCAGGATCGATCACCCCTCCACTTT; CDR3aa: CASKQDRSPLHF
d_gene: TRBD1; v_gene: TRBV7-2; abundance: .; j_gene: TRBJ1-1; CDR3nt: TGTGCCAGCAGCTTAGCCTCGGGACAGGGACCCCTGACTGAAGCTTTCTTT; CDR3aa: CASSLASGQGPLTEAFF
d_gene: .; v_gene: TRBV6-5; abundance: .; j_gene: TRBJ2-1; CDR3nt: TGTGCCAGCACTGTGTCCTTATTCTCCTACAATGAGCAGTTCTTC; CDR3aa: CASTVSLFSYNEQFF
d_gene: .; v_gene: TRBV19; abundance: .; j_gene: TRBJ2-2; CDR3nt: TGTGCCAGCGCGAACACCGGGGAGCTGTTTTTT; CDR3aa: CASANTGELFF
d_gene: TRBD1; v_gene: TRBV18; abundance: once; j_gene: TRBJ1-1; CDR3nt: TGTGCCAGCTCACCACAAGACAGGGCAACTGAAGCTTTCTTT; CDR3aa: CASSPQDRATEAFF
d_gene: TRBD1; v_gene: TRBV4-1; abundance: .; j_gene: TRBJ1-5; CDR3nt: TGCGCCAGCAGCCAACCCCCAGGGGGCACCGACAATCAGCCCCAGCATTTT; CDR3aa: CASSQPPGGTDNQPQHF
d_gene: .; v_gene: TRBV11-2; abundance: .; j_gene: TRBJ1-1; CDR3nt: TGTGCCAGCAGCCCGGGAACGGGCACTGAAGCTTTCTTT; CDR3aa: CASSPGTGTEAFF
d_gene: .; v_gene: TRBV28; abundance: .; j_gene: TRBJ1-1; CDR3nt: TGTGCCAGCAGTTCGCAGACGGCGTACGGGGCTGAAGCTTTCTTT; CDR3aa: CASSSQTAYGAEAFF
d_gene: TRBD1; v_gene: TRBV19; abundance: .; j_gene: TRBJ1-2; CDR3nt: TGTGCCAGTACTACATTCGGACAGGGCCACTATGGCTACACCTTC; CDR3aa: CASTTFGQGHYGYTF
d_gene: .; v_gene: TRBV28; abundance: .; j_gene: TRBJ2-5; CDR3nt: TGTGCCAGCAGTGCTAGCACCCCAACGGAGACCCAGTACTTC; CDR3aa: CASSASTPTETQYF
d_gene: .; v_gene: TRBV29-1; abundance: .; j_gene: TRBJ1-4; CDR3nt: TGCAGCGTTGAAGGAGGTCAGGGCGAAAAACTGTTTTTT; CDR3aa: CSVEGGQGEKLFF
d_gene: .; v_gene: TRBV7-3; abundance: .; j_gene: TRBJ2-3; CDR3nt: TGTGCCAGCAGCTTTCAACAGGGAAGCACAGATACGCAGTATTTT; CDR3aa: CASSFQQGSTDTQYF
d_gene: .; v_gene: TRBV27; abundance: .; j_gene: TRBJ2-2; CDR3nt: TGTGCCAGCAGCATCAGGGGTTCGAACACCGGGGAGCTGTTTTTT; CDR3aa: CASSIRGSNTGELFF
d_gene: .; v_gene: TRBV11-2; abundance: .; j_gene: TRBJ2-3; CDR3nt: TGTGCCAGCAGCTCATCGACAGTACCCACAGATACGCAGTATTTT; CDR3aa: CASSSSTVPTDTQYF
d_gene: TRBD1; v_gene: TRBV14; abundance: .; j_gene: TRBJ2-1; CDR3nt: TGTGCCAGCAGCCAACTCGGACAGGCCCCAAACAATGAGCAGTTCTTC; CDR3aa: CASSQLGQAPNNEQFF
d_gene: TRBD1; v_gene: TRBV5-6; abundance: .; j_gene: TRBJ2-2; CDR3nt: TGTGCCAGCAGCCCGGCTCTAGGACAGGGTTACGGGGAGCTGTTTTTT; CDR3aa: CASSPALGQGYGELFF
d_gene: .; v_gene: TRBV19; abundance: .; j_gene: TRBJ1-1; CDR3nt: TGTGCCAGTAGTATTCCCCGGACAGTTAGTTTATTGAACACTGAAGCTTTCTTT; CDR3aa: CASSIPRTVSLLNTEAFF
d_gene: TRBD1; v_gene: TRBV28; abundance: .; j_gene: TRBJ1-5; CDR3nt: TGTGCCAGCAGTTCCAGGGGGTACAGGAGGAATCAGCCCCAGCATTTT; CDR3aa: CASSSRGYRRNQPQHF
d_gene: .; v_gene: TRBV28; abundance: few; j_gene: TRBJ1-2; CDR3nt: TGTGCCAGCAGACGCACAGAGCTCTACGGCTACACCTTC; CDR3aa: CASRRTELYGYTF
d_gene: TRBD1; v_gene: TRBV11-2; abundance: .; j_gene: TRBJ2-7; CDR3nt: TGTGCCAGCAGCTTACGGGACAGGGGGACGTACGAGCAGTACTTC; CDR3aa: CASSLRDRGTYEQYF
d_gene: .; v_gene: TRBV2; abundance: .; j_gene: TRBJ1-1; CDR3nt: TGTGCCAGCAGCGGACCCCTTGAGGGCACTGAAGCTTTCTTT; CDR3aa: CASSGPLEGTEAFF
d_gene: TRBD2; v_gene: TRBV4-2; abundance: .; j_gene: TRBJ2-1; CDR3nt: TGTGCCAGCAGCCGGGTAGAGCGGGGCCAGGGGCAGTTCTTC; CDR3aa: CASSRVERGQGQFF
d_gene: .; v_gene: TRBV5-1; abundance: .; j_gene: TRBJ1-1; CDR3nt: TGCGCCAGCAGCTTGAACAGGGCGAACACTGAAGCTTTCTTT; CDR3aa: CASSLNRANTEAFF
d_gene: .; v_gene: TRBV6-5; abundance: .; j_gene: TRBJ1-1; CDR3nt: TGTGCCAGCAGTTATAATCCAGGGCCGAACACTGAAGCTTTCTTT; CDR3aa: CASSYNPGPNTEAFF
d_gene: .; v_gene: TRBV5-6; abundance: .; j_gene: TRBJ1-2; CDR3nt: TGTGCCAGCAGCTTTCTTCCGCAGGGGAATTATGGCTACACCTTC; CDR3aa: CASSFLPQGNYGYTF